The present TCR beta chain was sequenced within a study of cytomegalovirus exposure and HLA in healthy donors. Concerning this clone itself: What it recognizes is unknown.

Overall study results and limits: The majority of CMV-associated TCR beta chains were reported as apparently HLA-restricted in a later analysis. Equally common other TCR beta chains were less clonally expanded than HLA-associated ones, a later analysis found.

CDR3 length: 13 residues. V lost 5 bases and J lost 5; bases outside the gene matches: 3. Germline loops: CDR1 LNHDA, CDR2 SQIVND (reference sequence). Use of 60 Vbeta and 13 Jbeta primers characterized the PCR. Method: immunoSEQ multiplex PCR; TCRdb's copy keeps in-frame clones and lacks some. The data contain some 160,000 clones, 77% of them singletons. This TCR was recovered from a man aged 45 to 65 in good health and CMV-seropositive. The sequencing sample was made of PBMCs. This sequence joins TRBV19 and TRBJ2-5, with 9 bases that match TRBD1. CDR3 DNA sequence: TGTGCCAGTAGTCAGACAGGGGGGGAGACCCAGTACTTC. This sequence encodes CASSQTGGETQYF.